Ten or more counts support the clone carrying this T cell receptor beta chain. Its antigen is not identified. The data were taken from a study of metastatic and nonmetastatic thyroid tumors. Turning to the study itself: The comparison covered peripheral blood and tumor or nodule tissue in malignant and benign thyroid patients.

Trimming pared 4 bases from V and 1 base from J, leaving 7 bases between. The CDR3 length is 13 residues. Looked up from germline, CDR1 is MRHNA and CDR2 is SNTAGT. Patients were all untreated before their thyroid surgery. Authors' data handling: Researchers built a distant-metastasis classifier for papillary thyroid cancer that drew on CDR3 differences across clinicopathological groups. TCRdb reassembled clones from the PCR reads with MiXCR. Here the V and J calls rest on TCRdb's processing, not on the authors' analysis. The repertoire holds around 26,000 clones, with less than 15% as singletons. General study findings and limits: Compared with benign nodules, malignant thyroid tumors were reported to have significantly higher TCR beta diversity in both blood and tumor.

The rearrangement links TRBV6-4 to TRBJ1-1; no definite D call. This clonotype was sampled from a female donor with papillary thyroid cancer or a benign thyroid nodule (not recorded which). Some clones in this sample may be carry-over from other donors' samples. The sample was blood. The CDR3 region is CASSVRENTEAFF. For the CDR3, the DNA is TGTGCCAGCAGTGTACGGGAGAACACTGAAGCTTTCTTT.